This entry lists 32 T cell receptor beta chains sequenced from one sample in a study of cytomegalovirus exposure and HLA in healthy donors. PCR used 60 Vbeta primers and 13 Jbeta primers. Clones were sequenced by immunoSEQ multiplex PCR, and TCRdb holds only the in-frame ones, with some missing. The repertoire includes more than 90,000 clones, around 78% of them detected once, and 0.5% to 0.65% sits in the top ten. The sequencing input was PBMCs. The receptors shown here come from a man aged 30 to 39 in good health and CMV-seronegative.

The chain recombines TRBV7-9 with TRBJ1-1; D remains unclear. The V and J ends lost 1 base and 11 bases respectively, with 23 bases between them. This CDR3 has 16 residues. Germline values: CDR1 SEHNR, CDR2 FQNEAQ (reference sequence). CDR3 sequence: CASSLVERSGSGSAFF. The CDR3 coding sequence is TGTGCCAGCAGCTTAGTTGAACGCTCTGGATCGGGGTCGGCTTTCTTT.

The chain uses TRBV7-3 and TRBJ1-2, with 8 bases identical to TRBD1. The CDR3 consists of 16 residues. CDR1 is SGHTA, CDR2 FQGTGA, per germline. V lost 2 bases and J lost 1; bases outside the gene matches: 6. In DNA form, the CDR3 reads TGTGCCAGCAGCTTACAGGGGGCGAGGTATAACTATGGCTACACCTTC. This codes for CASSLQGARYNYGYTF.

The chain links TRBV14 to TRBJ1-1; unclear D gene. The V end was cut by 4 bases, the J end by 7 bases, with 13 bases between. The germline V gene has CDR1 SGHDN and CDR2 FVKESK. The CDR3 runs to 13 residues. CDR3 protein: CASSPLGNHEAFF. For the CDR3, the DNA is TGTGCCAGCAGCCCACTAGGGAACCATGAAGCTTTCTTT.

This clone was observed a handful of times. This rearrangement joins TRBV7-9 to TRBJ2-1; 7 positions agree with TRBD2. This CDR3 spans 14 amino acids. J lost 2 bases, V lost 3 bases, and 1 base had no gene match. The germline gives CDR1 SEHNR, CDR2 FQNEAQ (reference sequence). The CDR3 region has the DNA TGTGCCAGCAGCTTCAGCGGGACCTACAATGAGCAGTTCTTC. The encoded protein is CASSFSGTYNEQFF.

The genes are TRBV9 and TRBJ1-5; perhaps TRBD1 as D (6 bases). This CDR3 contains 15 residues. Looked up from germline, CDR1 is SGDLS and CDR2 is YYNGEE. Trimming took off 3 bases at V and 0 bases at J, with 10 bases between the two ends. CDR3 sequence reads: CASSERTDSNQPQHF. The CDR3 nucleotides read TGTGCCAGCAGCGAACGGACAGATAGCAATCAGCCCCAGCATTTT. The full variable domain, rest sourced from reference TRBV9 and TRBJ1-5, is DSGVTQTPKHLITATGQRVTLRCSPRSGDLSVYWYQQSLDQGLQFLIQYYNGEERAKGNILERFSAQQFPDLHSELNLSSLELGDSALYFCASSERTDSNQPQHFGDGTRLSIL.

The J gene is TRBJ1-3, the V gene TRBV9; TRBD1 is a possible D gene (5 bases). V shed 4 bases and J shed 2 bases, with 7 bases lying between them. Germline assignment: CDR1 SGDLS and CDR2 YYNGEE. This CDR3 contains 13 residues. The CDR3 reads CASSSGTGNTIYF. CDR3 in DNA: TGTGCCAGCAGCTCAGGGACTGGAAACACCATATATTTT. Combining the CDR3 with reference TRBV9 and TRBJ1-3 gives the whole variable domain DSGVTQTPKHLITATGQRVTLRCSPRSGDLSVYWYQQSLDQGLQFLIQYYNGEERAKGNILERFSAQQFPDLHSELNLSSLELGDSALYFCASSSGTGNTIYFGEGSWLTVV.

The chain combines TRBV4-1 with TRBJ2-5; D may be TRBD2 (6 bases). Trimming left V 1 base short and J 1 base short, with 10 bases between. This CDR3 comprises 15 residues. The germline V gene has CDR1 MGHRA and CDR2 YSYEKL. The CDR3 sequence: CASSQVTGVQETQYF. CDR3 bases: TGCGCCAGCAGCCAAGTAACGGGGGTCCAAGAGACCCAGTACTTC.

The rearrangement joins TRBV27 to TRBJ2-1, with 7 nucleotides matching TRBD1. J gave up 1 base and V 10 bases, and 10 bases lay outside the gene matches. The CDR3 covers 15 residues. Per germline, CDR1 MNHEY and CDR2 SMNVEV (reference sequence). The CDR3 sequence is CATWTGSASYNEQFF. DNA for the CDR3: TGTGCCACCTGGACAGGTTCGGCGTCCTACAATGAGCAGTTCTTC.

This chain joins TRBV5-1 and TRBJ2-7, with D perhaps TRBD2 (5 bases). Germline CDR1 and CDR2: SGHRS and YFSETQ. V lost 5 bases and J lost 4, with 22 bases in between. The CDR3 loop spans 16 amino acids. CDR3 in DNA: TGCGCCAGCAGAGTTGTATCGGGGAGCGGTTTGTACGAGCAGTACTTC. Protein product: CASRVVSGSGLYEQYF.

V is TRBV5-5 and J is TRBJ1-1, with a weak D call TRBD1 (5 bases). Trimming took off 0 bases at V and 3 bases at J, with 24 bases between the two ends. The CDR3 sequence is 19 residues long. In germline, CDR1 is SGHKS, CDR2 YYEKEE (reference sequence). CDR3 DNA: TGTGCCAGCAGCTTGGGCCGGGACTTCATACCCCTGGGAGACACTGAAGCTTTCTTT. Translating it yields CASSLGRDFIPLGDTEAFF.

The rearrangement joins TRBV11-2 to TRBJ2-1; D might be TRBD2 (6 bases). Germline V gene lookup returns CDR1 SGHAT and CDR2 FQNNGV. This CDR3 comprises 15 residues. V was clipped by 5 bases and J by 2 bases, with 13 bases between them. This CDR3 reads CASSRLGGPYNEQFF. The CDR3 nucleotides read TGTGCCAGCAGCCGATTGGGGGGACCCTACAATGAGCAGTTCTTC.

The CDR3 DNA is TGTGCCAGCAGTTTCCGGACAGGGGGGGTAGAGGAGCTGTTTTTT. Its protein product is CASSFRTGGVEELFF. V usage is TRBV6-5 and J usage is TRBJ2-2; 10 nucleotides match TRBD1. The V and J ends lost 4 bases and 10 bases, in that order; junction bases with no gene match: 9. Per germline, CDR1 MNHEY and CDR2 SVGAGI. This CDR3 spans 15 amino acids.

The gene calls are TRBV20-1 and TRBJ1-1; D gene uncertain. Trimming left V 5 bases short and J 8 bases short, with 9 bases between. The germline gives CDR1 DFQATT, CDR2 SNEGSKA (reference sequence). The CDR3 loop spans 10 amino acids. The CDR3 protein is CSAEVEEAFF. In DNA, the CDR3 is TGCAGTGCTGAGGTAGAGGAAGCTTTCTTT.

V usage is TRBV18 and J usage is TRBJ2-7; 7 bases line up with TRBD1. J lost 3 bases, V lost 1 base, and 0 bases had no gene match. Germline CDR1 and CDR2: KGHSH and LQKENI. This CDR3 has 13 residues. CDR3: CASSPRDSYEQYF. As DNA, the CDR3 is TGTGCCAGCTCACCACGGGACAGCTACGAGCAGTACTTC.

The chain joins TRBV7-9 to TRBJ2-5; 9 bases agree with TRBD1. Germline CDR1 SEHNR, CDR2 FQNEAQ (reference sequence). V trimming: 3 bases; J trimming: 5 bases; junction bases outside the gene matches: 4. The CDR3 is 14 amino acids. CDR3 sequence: CASSFTGGLETQYF. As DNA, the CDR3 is TGTGCCAGCAGCTTCACAGGGGGCTTGGAGACCCAGTACTTC.

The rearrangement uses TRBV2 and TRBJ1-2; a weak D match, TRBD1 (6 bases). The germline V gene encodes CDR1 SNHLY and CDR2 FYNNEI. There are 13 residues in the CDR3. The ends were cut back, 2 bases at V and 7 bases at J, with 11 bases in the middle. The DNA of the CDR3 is TGTGCCAGCAGTGAAATAAAAGGGGGTGGCTACACCTTC. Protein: CASSEIKGGGYTF.

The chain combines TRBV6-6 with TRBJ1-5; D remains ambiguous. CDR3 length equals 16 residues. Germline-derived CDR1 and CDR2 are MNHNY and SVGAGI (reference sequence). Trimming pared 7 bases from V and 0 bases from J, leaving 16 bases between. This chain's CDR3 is CASTKGRAGSNQPQHF. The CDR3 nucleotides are TGTGCCAGCACAAAAGGACGGGCGGGTAGCAATCAGCCCCAGCATTTT.

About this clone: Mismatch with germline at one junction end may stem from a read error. The CDR3 reads CASSQDSSPFF. The CDR3 coding sequence is TGTGCCAGCAGCCAAGATTCCAGTCCGTTCTTC. The chain recombines TRBV14 with TRBJ1-2; unclear D gene. CDR1 is SGHDN and CDR2 is FVKESK in the germline V gene. The CDR3 has 11 residues. Using reference TRBV14 and TRBJ1-2 for the parts outside the CDR3, the full variable domain is EAGVTQFPSHSVIEKGQTVTLRCDPISGHDNLYWYRRVMGKEIKFLLHFVKESKQDESGMPNNRFLAERTGGTYSTLKVQPAELEDSGVYFCASSQDSSPFFGSGTRLTVV.

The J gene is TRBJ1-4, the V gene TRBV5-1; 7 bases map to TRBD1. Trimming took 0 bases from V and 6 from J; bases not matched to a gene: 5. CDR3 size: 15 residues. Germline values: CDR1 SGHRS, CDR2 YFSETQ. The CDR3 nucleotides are TGCGCCAGCAGCTTGGGGGCCGGGACAGATGAAAAACTGTTTTTT. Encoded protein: CASSLGAGTDEKLFF.

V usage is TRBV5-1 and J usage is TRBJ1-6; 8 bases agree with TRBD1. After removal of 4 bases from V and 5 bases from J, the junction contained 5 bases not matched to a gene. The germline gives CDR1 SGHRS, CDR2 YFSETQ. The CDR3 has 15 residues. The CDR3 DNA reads TGCGCCAGCAGCCCCGGACAGGGCCATAATTCACCCCTCCACTTT. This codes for CASSPGQGHNSPLHF.

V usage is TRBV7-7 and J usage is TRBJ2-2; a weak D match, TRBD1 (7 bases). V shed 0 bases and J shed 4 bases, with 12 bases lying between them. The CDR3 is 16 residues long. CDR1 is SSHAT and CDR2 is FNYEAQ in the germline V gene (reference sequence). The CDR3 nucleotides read TGTGCCAGCAGCTTAGCGCCAGGGGGAGGCACCGGGGAGCTGTTTTTT. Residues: CASSLAPGGGTGELFF.

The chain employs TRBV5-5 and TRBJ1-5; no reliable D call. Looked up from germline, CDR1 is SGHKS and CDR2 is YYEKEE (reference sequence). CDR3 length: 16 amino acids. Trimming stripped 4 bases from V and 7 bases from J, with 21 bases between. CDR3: CASSNTADRGRQPQHF. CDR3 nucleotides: TGTGCCAGCAGCAACACTGCGGACCGGGGAAGACAGCCCCAGCATTTT. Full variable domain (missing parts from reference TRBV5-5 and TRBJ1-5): DAGVTQSPTHLIKTRGQQVTLRCSPISGHKSVSWYQQVLGQGPQFIFQYYEKEERGRGNFPDRFSARQFPNYSSELNVNALLLGDSALYLCASSNTADRGRQPQHFGDGTRLSIL.

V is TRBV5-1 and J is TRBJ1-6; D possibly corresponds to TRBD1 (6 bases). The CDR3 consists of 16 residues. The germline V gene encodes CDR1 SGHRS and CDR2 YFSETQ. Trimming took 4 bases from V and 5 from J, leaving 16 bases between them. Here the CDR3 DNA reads TGCGCCAGCAGCCGGGGGGGCGAGGGGAATAATTCACCCCTCCACTTT. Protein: CASSRGGEGNNSPLHF.

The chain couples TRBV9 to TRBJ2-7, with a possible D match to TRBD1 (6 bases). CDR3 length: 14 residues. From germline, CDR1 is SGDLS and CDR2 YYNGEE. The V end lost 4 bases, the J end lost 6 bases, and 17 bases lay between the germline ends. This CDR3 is CASSPGAGTGEQYF. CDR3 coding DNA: TGTGCCAGCAGCCCAGGGGCGGGTACAGGCGAGCAGTACTTC.

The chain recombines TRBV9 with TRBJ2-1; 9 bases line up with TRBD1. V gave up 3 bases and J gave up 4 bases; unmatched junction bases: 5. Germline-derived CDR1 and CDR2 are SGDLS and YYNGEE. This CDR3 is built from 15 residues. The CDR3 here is CASSATGGPYNEQFF. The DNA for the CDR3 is TGTGCCAGCAGCGCGACAGGGGGACCTTACAATGAGCAGTTCTTC. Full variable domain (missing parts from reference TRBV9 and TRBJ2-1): DSGVTQTPKHLITATGQRVTLRCSPRSGDLSVYWYQQSLDQGLQFLIQYYNGEERAKGNILERFSAQQFPDLHSELNLSSLELGDSALYFCASSATGGPYNEQFFGPGTRLTVL.

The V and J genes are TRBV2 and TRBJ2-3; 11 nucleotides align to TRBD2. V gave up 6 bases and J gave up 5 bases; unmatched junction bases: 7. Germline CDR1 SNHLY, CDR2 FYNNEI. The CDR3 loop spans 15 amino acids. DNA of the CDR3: TGTGCCAGCAGCATTGCACTAGCGGGAGTAGATACGCAGTATTTT. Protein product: CASSIALAGVDTQYF.

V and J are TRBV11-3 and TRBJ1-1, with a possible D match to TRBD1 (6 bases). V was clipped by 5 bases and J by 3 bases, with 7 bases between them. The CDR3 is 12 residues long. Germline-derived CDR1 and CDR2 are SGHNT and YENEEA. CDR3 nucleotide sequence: TGTGCCAGCAGCCCAGGGGACACTGAAGCTTTCTTT. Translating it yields CASSPGDTEAFF.

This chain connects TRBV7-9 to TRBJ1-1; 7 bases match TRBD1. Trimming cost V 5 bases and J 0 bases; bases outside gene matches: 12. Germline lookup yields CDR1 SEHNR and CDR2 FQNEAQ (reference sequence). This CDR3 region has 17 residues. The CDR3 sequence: CASSNRQGGQVNTEAFF. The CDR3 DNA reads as TGTGCCAGCAGCAACCGCCAGGGAGGACAGGTGAACACTGAAGCTTTCTTT.

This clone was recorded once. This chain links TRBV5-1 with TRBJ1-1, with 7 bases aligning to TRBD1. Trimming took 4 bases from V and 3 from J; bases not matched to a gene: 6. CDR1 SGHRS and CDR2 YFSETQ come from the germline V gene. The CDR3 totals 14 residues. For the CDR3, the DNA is TGCGCCAGCAGCCCGGGACAGTTATACACTGAAGCTTTCTTT. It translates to CASSPGQLYTEAFF.

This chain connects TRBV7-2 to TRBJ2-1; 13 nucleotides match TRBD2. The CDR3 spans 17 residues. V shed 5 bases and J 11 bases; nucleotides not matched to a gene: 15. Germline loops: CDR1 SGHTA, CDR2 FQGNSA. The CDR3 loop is CASSDLTSGGLGYKQFF. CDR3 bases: TGTGCCAGCAGCGACCTGACTAGCGGGGGGTTAGGGTACAAGCAGTTCTTC.

CDR3 coding DNA: TGCGCCAGCAGCAACAAAACTAGGGAATCTTGTGGCTACACCTTC. Translating it yields CASSNKTRESCGYTF. The V gene is TRBV10-1, the J gene TRBJ1-2; no firm D call. Trimming removed 6 bases at V and 7 bases at J, with 21 bases between. CDR3 length: 15 amino acids. CDR1 and CDR2 (germline): WNHNN, SYGVQD (reference sequence).

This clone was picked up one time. The CDR3, as DNA: TGTGCCAGCAGCTACGAAACAGTGGCAGCCTACAATGAGCAGTTCTTC. It encodes CASSYETVAAYNEQFF. The chain recombines TRBV5-6 with TRBJ2-1; D is unresolved. The V gene lost 3 bases and the J gene lost 2 bases, with 15 bases spanning the gap. The CDR3 totals 16 residues. CDR1 SGHDT and CDR2 YYEEEE come from the germline V gene.